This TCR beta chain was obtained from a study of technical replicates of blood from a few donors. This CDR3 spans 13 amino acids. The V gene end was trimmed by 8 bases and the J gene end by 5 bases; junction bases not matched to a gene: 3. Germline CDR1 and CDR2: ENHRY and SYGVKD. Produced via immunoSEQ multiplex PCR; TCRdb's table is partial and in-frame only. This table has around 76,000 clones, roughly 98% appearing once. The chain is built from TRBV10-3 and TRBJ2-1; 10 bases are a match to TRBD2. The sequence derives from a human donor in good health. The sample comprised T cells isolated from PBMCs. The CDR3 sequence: CAISGLANNEQFF. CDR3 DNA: TGTGCCATCTCGGGACTAGCGAACAATGAGCAGTTCTTC.